This entry describes one T cell receptor beta chain. The source of the sample is a study of CD8 T cells in Susac syndrome. Reverse transcription of roughly 0.45 to 1 ug RNA was carried out with random hexamers. One entry per CDR3 protein results from TCRdb running MiXCR on the immunoSEQ multiplex PCR reads. The repertoire has around 280,000 distinct CDR3 sequences, approximately 84% of them found once; the top ten carry approximately 0.11%. Sequencing of TCR beta drew on CD8+ and CD4+ T cells from blood. The authors negatively isolated CD8+ and CD4+ T cells and FACS-enriched TEMRA cells. CDR3 length: 16 residues. CDR1 is SGDLS and CDR2 is YYNGEE in the germline V gene. V was clipped by 3 bases and J by 1 base, with 16 bases between them.

J is TRBJ1-1 and V is TRBV9; weak D call: TRBD1 (5 bases). The sequenced material came from CD8+ T cells from PBMCs. This receptor was taken from a human donor with multiple sclerosis. CDR3 sequence (DNA): TGTGCCAGCAGCGCTGGGGGGAAACTAGGGAACACTGAAGCTTTCTTT. It yields the protein CASSAGGKLGNTEAFF.